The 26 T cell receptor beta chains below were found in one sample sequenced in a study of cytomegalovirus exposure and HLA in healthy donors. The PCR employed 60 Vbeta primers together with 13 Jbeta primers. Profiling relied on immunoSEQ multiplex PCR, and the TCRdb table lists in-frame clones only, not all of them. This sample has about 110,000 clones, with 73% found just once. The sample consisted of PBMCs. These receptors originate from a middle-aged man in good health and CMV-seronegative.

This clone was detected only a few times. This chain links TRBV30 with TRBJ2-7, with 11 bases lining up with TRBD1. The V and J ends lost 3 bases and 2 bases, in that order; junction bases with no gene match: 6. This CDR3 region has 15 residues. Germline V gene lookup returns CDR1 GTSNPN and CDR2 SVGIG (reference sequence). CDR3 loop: CAWRGGTGGTYEQYF. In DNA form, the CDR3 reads TGTGCCTGGAGGGGAGGGACAGGGGGGACCTACGAGCAGTACTTC. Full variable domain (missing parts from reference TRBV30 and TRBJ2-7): SQTIHQWPATLVQPVGSPLSLECTVEGTSNPNLYWYRQAAGRGLQLLFYSVGIGQISSEVPQNLSASRPQDRQFILSSKKLLLSDSGFYLCAWRGGTGGTYEQYFGPGTRLTVT.

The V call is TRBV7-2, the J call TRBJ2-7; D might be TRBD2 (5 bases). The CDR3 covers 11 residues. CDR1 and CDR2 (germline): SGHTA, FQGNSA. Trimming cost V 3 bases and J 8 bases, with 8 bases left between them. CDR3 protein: CASSFREKQYF. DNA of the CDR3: TGTGCCAGCAGCTTCCGGGAAAAGCAGTACTTC.

CDR3 bases: TGTGCCAGCAGTCCCGAAGCGGGGGGGTACAATGAGCAGTTCTTC. This encodes CASSPEAGGYNEQFF. The chain uses TRBV6-5 and TRBJ2-1; TRBD2 matches at 10 bases. CDR1 is MNHEY, CDR2 SVGAGI, per germline. V shed 5 bases and J 4 bases; nucleotides not matched to a gene: 5. The CDR3 extends over 15 amino acids.

CDR3 loop: CASSSRYSNQPQHF. The DNA of the CDR3 is TGTGCCAGTAGTTCCCGGTACAGCAATCAGCCCCAGCATTTT. V and J are TRBV19 and TRBJ1-5; D is unresolved. The length of the CDR3 is 14 residues. The V end was cut by 5 bases, the J end by 1 base, with 9 bases between. Per germline, CDR1 LNHDA and CDR2 SQIVND (reference sequence).

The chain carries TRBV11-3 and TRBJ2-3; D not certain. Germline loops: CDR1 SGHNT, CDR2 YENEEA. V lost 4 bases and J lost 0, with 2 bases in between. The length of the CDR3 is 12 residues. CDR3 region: CASSSSTDTQYF. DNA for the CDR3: TGTGCCAGCAGCTCTAGCACAGATACGCAGTATTTT.

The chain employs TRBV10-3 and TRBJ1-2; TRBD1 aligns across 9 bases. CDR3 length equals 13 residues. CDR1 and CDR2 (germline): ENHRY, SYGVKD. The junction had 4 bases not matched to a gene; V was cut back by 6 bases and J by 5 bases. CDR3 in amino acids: CAIRGDREYGYTF. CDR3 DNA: TGTGCCATCAGGGGGGACAGGGAATATGGCTACACCTTC.

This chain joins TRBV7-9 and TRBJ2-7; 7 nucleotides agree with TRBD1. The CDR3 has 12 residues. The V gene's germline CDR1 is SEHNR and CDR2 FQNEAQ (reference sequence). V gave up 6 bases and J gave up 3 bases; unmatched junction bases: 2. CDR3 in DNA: TGTGCCAGCAGTCCAGGGGGCTACGAGCAGTACTTC. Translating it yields CASSPGGYEQYF. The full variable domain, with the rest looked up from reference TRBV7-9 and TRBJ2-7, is DTGVSQNPRHKITKRGQNVTFRCDPISEHNRLYWYRQTLGQGPEFLTYFQNEAQLEKSRLLSDRFSAERPKGSFSTLEIQRTEQGDSAMYLCASSPGGYEQYFGPGTRLTVT.

CDR3 protein: CASSPSGQGTDTQYF. In nucleotides, the CDR3 is TGTGCCAGCAGCCCGAGCGGACAGGGAACAGATACGCAGTATTTT. The chain employs TRBV4-2 and TRBJ2-3; 8 bases are shared with TRBD1. This CDR3 is built from 15 residues. CDR1 is LGHNA, CDR2 YNFKEQ, per germline. J lost 3 bases, V lost 4 bases, and 6 bases had no gene match.

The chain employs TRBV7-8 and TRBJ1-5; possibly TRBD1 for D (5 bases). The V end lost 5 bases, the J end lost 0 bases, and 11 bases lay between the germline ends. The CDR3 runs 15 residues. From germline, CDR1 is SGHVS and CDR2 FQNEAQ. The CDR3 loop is CASSGGTVSNQPQHF. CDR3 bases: TGTGCCAGCAGCGGAGGGACCGTTAGCAATCAGCCCCAGCATTTT. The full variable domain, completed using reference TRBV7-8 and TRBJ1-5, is GAGVSQSPRYKVAKRGQDVALRCDPISGHVSLFWYQQALGQGPEFLTYFQNEAQLDKSGLPSDRFFAERPEGSVSTLKIQRTQQEDSAVYLCASSGGTVSNQPQHFGDGTRLSIL.

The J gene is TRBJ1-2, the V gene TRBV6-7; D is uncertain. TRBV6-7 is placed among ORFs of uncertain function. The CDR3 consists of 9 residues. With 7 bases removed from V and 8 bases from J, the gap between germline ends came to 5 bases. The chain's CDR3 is CASIRGYTF. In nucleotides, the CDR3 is TGTGCCAGCATCCGGGGCTACACCTTC.

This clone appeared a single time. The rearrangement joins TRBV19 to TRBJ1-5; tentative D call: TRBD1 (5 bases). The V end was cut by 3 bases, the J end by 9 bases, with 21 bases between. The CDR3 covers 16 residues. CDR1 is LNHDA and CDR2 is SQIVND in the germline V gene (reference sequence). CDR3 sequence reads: CASSINPGGRGTPQHF. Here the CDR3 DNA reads TGTGCCAGTAGTATTAACCCAGGAGGCCGGGGGACGCCCCAGCATTTT.

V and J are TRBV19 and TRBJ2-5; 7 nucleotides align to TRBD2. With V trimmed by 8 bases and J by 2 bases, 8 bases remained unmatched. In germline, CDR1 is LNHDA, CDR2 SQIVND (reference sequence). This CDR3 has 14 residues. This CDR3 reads CASSVRGDQETQYF. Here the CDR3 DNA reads TGTGCCAGTTCTGTACGGGGGGATCAAGAGACCCAGTACTTC.

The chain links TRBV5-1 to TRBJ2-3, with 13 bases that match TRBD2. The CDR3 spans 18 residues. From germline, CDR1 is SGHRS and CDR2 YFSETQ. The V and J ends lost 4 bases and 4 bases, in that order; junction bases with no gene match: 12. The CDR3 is CASSLEGGTSGASDTQYF. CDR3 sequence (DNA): TGCGCCAGCAGCCTGGAAGGGGGGACTAGCGGGGCCTCAGATACGCAGTATTTT.

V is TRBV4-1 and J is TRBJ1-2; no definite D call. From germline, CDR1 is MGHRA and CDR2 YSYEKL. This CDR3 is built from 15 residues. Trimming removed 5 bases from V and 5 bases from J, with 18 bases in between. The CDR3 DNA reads TGCGCCAGCAGCTCCAGTGCGGCGAACACTTATGGCTACACCTTC. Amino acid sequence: CASSSSAANTYGYTF.

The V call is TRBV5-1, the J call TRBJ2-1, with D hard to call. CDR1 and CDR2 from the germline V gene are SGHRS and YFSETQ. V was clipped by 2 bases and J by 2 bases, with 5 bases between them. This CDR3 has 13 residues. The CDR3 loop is CASSFIPYNEQFF. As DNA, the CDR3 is TGCGCCAGCAGCTTCATTCCCTACAATGAGCAGTTCTTC.

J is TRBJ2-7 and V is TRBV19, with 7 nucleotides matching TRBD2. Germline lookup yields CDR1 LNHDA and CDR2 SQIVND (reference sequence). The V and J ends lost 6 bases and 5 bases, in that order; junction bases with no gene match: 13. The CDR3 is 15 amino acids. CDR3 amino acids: CASSKSRGVVNEQYF. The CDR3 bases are TGTGCCAGTAGCAAGTCCCGGGGGGTCGTCAACGAGCAGTACTTC.

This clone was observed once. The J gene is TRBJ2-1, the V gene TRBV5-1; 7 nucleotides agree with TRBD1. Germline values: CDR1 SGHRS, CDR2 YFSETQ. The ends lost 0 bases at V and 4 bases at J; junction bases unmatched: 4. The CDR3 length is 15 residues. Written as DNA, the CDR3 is TGCGCCAGCAGCTTGGGGGACAGCTATTACAATGAGCAGTTCTTC. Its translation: CASSLGDSYYNEQFF.

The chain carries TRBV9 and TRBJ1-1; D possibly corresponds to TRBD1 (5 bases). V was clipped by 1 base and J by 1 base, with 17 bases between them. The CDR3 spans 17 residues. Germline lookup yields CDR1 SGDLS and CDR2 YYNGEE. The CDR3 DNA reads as TGTGCCAGCAGCGTAAGGGGTTCGGGCTCATCGAACACTGAAGCTTTCTTT. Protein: CASSVRGSGSSNTEAFF. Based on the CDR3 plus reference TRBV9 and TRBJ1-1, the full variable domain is DSGVTQTPKHLITATGQRVTLRCSPRSGDLSVYWYQQSLDQGLQFLIQYYNGEERAKGNILERFSAQQFPDLHSELNLSSLELGDSALYFCASSVRGSGSSNTEAFFGQGTRLTVV.

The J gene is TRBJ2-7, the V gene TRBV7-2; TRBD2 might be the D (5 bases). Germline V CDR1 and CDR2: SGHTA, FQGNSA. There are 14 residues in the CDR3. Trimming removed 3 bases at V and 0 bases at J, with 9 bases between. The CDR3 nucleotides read TGTGCCAGCAGCTTCCCGGGGTACTCCTACGAGCAGTACTTC. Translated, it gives CASSFPGYSYEQYF. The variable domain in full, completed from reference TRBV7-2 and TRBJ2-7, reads GAGVSQSPSNKVTEKGKDVELRCDPISGHTALYWYRQSLGQGLEFLIYFQGNSAPDKSGLPSDRFSAERTGGSVSTLTIQRTQQEDSAVYLCASSFPGYSYEQYFGPGTRLTVT.

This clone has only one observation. DNA of the CDR3: TGTGCCAGCAGTCGGGAGAGAAACACTGAAGCTTTCTTT. Its protein product is CASSRERNTEAFF. This rearrangement joins TRBV7-8 to TRBJ1-1, with D uncertain. This CDR3 spans 13 amino acids. Germline assignment: CDR1 SGHVS and CDR2 FQNEAQ. The V and J ends lost 6 bases and 2 bases respectively, with 10 bases between them.

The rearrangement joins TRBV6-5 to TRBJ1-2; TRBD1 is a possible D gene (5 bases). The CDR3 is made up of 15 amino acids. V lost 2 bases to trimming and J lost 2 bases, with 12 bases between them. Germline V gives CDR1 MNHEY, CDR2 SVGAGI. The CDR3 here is CASSYAGRKNYGYTF. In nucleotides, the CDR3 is TGTGCCAGCAGTTACGCGGGACGGAAAAACTATGGCTACACCTTC.

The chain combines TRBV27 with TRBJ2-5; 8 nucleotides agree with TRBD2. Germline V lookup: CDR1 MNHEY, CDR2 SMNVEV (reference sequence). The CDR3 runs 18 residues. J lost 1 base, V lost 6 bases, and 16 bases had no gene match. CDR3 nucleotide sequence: TGTGCCAGCAGCCCCCTTGTCGTGACTAGCGTCCTCCAAGAGACCCAGTACTTC. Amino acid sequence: CASSPLVVTSVLQETQYF.

The CDR3 protein is CASSYPRAGGGNTIYF. In DNA, the CDR3 is TGTGCCAGCAGTTACCCTAGGGCAGGGGGAGGAAACACCATATATTTT. J is TRBJ1-3 and V is TRBV6-7; 7 positions agree with TRBD1. TRBV6-7 is marked as an open reading frame, function uncertain. This CDR3 spans 16 amino acids. V lost 2 bases and J lost 4; bases outside the gene matches: 8.

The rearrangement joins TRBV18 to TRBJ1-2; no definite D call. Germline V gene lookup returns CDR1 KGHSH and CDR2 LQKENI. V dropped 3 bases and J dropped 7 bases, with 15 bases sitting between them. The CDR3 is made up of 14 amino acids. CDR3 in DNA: TGTGCCAGCTCACCGAGCCCGAGGATGACTGGCTACACCTTC. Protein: CASSPSPRMTGYTF.

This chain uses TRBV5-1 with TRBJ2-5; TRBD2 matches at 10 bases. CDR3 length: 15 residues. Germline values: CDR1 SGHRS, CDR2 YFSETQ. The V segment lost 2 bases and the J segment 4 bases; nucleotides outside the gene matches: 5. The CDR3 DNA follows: TGCGCCAGCAGCTTCCTAAGCGGGGGGGCAGAGACCCAGTACTTC. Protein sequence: CASSFLSGGAETQYF.

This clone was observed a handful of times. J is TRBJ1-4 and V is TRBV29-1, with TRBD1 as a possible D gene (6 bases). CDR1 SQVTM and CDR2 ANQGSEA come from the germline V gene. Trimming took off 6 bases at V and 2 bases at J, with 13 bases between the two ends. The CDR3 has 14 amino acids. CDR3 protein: CSVRGGETNEKLFF. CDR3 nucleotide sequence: TGCAGCGTCAGAGGGGGTGAGACTAATGAAAAACTGTTTTTT.